Presented here are 14 T cell receptor beta chains from one specimen sequenced in a study of blood T cell repertoires in COVID-19. Libraries were prepared by immunoSEQ multiplex PCR; TCRdb keeps only in-frame clonotypes and omits some of them. The table lists some 100,000 clones, roughly 88% of them singletons, with under 7.5% in the top ten. Sequencing was done on a sample of peripheral blood. Receptor source: an older woman with acute or convalescent COVID-19.

Only one count was recorded for this clone. The chain is built from TRBV10-3 and TRBJ2-7, with TRBD2 matching over 8 bases. In germline, CDR1 is ENHRY, CDR2 SYGVKD. CDR3 length: 14 residues. With V trimmed by 10 bases and J by 0 bases, 8 bases remained unmatched. The CDR3 DNA sequence: TGTGCCACCGTTAGCGGGGAGAGCTCCTACGAGCAGTACTTC. It specifies CATVSGESSYEQYF.

About this clone itself: The same CDR3 also results from other DNA sequences found in this sample. The chain carries TRBV7-8 and TRBJ1-5; D gene unclear. Germline V lookup: CDR1 SGHVS, CDR2 FQNEAQ. This CDR3 region has 13 residues. V lost 0 bases to trimming and J lost 4 bases, with 4 bases between them. The CDR3 region has the DNA TGTGCCAGCAGCTTAGCGAGAAATCAGCCCCAGCATTTT. It is translated as CASSLARNQPQHF.

The CDR3 DNA reads as TGTGCCAGTGATAGCGGGAGAGGATCCAAAAACATTCAGTACTTC. Translation: CASDSGRGSKNIQYF. The V and J genes are TRBV19 and TRBJ2-4; 9 bases match TRBD2. The length of the CDR3 is 15 residues. Per the germline V gene, CDR1 is LNHDA and CDR2 is SQIVND (reference sequence). The V and J ends lost 8 bases and 2 bases, in that order; junction bases with no gene match: 7.

The chain recombines TRBV27 with TRBJ1-5; a possible D gene is TRBD1 (6 bases). The CDR3 consists of 14 residues. V gave up 6 bases and J gave up 8 bases, with 17 bases separating them. Per germline, CDR1 MNHEY and CDR2 SMNVEV (reference sequence). CDR3 nucleotide sequence: TGTGCCAGCAGACCTAGGGGGGGTACTGAGCCCCAGCATTTT. This gives the protein CASRPRGGTEPQHF.

The chain recombines TRBV19 with TRBJ1-1; TRBD1 agrees at 7 bases. V lost 6 bases to trimming and J lost 0 bases; unmatched junction nucleotides: 4. Germline V gives CDR1 LNHDA, CDR2 SQIVND (reference sequence). CDR3 length: 14 residues. The chain's CDR3 is CASRKTGLNTEAFF. In DNA form, the CDR3 reads TGTGCCAGTAGAAAGACAGGGTTGAACACTGAAGCTTTCTTT.

The rearrangement links TRBV3-1 (or the pseudogene TRBV3-2) to TRBJ2-1, with 7 bases identical to TRBD2. The germline gives CDR1 LGHDT, CDR2 YNNKEL (reference sequence). The CDR3 spans 14 residues. J gave up 15 bases and V 1 base, and 12 bases lay outside the gene matches. The CDR3 here is CASSQGGTNGRRFF. The DNA of the CDR3 is TGTGCCAGCAGCCAAGGGGGGACTAACGGACGACGGTTCTTC.

The chain recombines TRBV6-6 with TRBJ1-1; 10 bases map to TRBD1. V lost 6 bases, J lost 5 bases, and 6 bases stayed unmatched. The V gene's germline CDR1 is MNHNY and CDR2 SVGAGI (reference sequence). This CDR3 spans 14 amino acids. The chain's CDR3 is CASSPGQGGTEAFF. CDR3 DNA: TGTGCCAGCAGCCCCGGACAGGGGGGGACTGAAGCTTTCTTT.

The gene calls are TRBV19 and TRBJ2-5, with 7 bases that match TRBD2. The length of the CDR3 is 16 residues. The J segment lost 5 bases and the V segment lost 5 bases, leaving 14 bases of the junction unmatched. From germline, CDR1 is LNHDA and CDR2 SQIVND (reference sequence). DNA for the CDR3: TGTGCCAGTAGTCCGCCGGGGAGGGGAAACGTGGAGACCCAGTACTTC. It yields the protein CASSPPGRGNVETQYF.

As to this clone: Compared with germline, one end of the junction differs, possibly owing to a read error. The chain is built from TRBV7-7 and TRBJ1-3, with unresolved D. This CDR3 contains 15 residues. The V gene's germline CDR1 is SSHAT and CDR2 FNYEAQ (reference sequence). CDR3: CASSLGPSPGNTIYF. As DNA, the CDR3 is TGTGCTAGCAGCTTAGGTCCGAGTCCTGGAAACACCATATATTTT.

The chain employs TRBV19 and TRBJ1-1; 9 bases align to TRBD1. This CDR3 has 13 residues. The germline gives CDR1 LNHDA, CDR2 SQIVND (reference sequence). The J segment lost 1 base and the V segment lost 6 bases, leaving 0 bases of the junction unmatched. The CDR3 region is CASRDRGNTEAFF. CDR3 nucleotide sequence: TGTGCCAGTAGGGACAGGGGGAACACTGAAGCTTTCTTT.

CDR3 sequence reads: CASSQEALAGVGEQFF. For the CDR3, the DNA is TGTGCCAGCAGCCAAGAAGCTCTAGCGGGAGTAGGGGAGCAGTTCTTC. The J gene is TRBJ2-1, the V gene TRBV14, with 10 bases that match TRBD2. Looked up from germline, CDR1 is SGHDN and CDR2 is FVKESK. Losses at the gene ends were 0 bases for V and 10 bases for J; bases not matched to a gene: 9. The CDR3 runs to 16 residues.

The chain links TRBV18 to TRBJ2-7, with D possibly matching TRBD2 (6 bases). The CDR3 loop spans 12 amino acids. CDR1 is KGHSH and CDR2 is LQKENI in the germline V gene. The V end lost 3 bases, the J end lost 6 bases, and 9 bases lay between the germline ends. The CDR3 is CASSPLGGEQYV. The CDR3, as DNA: TGTGCCAGCTCACCGCTCGGGGGCGAGCAGTACGTC.

The gene calls are TRBV28 and TRBJ2-2; the D gene is possibly TRBD1 (5 bases). V shed 7 bases and J shed 0 bases, with 12 bases lying between them. The CDR3 extends over 15 amino acids. Germline CDR1 MDHEN, CDR2 SYDVKM. The CDR3 nucleotides are TGTGCCAGCAATGGGCCAGGGCCGAACACCGGGGAGCTGTTTTTT. It is translated as CASNGPGPNTGELFF.

The chain combines TRBV5-1 with TRBJ2-4; no reliable D call. CDR1 and CDR2 from the germline V gene are SGHRS and YFSETQ. The germline V and J ends were trimmed by 0 bases and 5 bases, with 12 bases remaining between them. The CDR3 is made up of 15 amino acids. The CDR3 bases are TGCGCCAGCAGCTTGGTCCCGGGTTCGGAAAACATTCAGTACTTC. It yields the protein CASSLVPGSENIQYF.